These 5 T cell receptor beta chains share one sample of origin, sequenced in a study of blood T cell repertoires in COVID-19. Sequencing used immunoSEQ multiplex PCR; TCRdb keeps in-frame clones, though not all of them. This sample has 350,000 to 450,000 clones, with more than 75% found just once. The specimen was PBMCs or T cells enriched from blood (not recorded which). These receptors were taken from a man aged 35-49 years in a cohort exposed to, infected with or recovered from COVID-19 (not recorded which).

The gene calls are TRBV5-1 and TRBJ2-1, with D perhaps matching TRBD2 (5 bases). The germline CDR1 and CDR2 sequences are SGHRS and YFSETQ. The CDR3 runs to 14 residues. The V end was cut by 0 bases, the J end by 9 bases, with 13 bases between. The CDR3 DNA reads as TGCGCCAGCAGCTTGGTGGGTAGCGTAATTGAGCAGTTCTTC. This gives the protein CASSLVGSVIEQFF. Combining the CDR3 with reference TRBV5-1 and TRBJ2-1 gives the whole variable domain KAGVTQTPRYLIKTRGQQVTLSCSPISGHRSVSWYQQTPGQGLQFLFEYFSETQRNKGNFPGRFSGRQFSNSRSEMNVSTLELGDSALYLCASSLVGSVIEQFFGPGTRLTVL.

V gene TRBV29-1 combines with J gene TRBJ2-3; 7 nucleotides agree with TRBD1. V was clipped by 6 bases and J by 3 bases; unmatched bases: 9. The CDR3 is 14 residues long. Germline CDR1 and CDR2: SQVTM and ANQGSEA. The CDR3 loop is CSVPTGKETDTQYF. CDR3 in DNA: TGCAGCGTACCGACAGGGAAAGAAACAGATACGCAGTATTTT.

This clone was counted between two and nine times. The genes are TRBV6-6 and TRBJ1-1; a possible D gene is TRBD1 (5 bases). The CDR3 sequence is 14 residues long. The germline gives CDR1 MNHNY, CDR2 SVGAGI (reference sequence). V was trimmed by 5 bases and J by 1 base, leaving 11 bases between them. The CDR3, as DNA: TGTGCCAGCAGTCACTTGACAGAGAACACTGAAGCTTTCTTT. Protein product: CASSHLTENTEAFF.

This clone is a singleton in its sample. Written as DNA, the CDR3 is TGTGCCAGCAGCACAGGACAGATATTCTCTGGAAACACCATATATTTT. Encoded protein: CASSTGQIFSGNTIYF. The V and J genes are TRBV7-9 and TRBJ1-3; D is possibly TRBD1 (6 bases). Germline assignment: CDR1 SEHNR and CDR2 FQNEAQ (reference sequence). V was cut by 5 bases and J by 0 bases, with 14 bases left in between. The CDR3 contains 16 residues.

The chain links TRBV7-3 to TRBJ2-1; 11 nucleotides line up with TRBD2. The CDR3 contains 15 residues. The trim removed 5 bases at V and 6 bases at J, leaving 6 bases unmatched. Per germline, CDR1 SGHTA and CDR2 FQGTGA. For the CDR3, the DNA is TGTGCCAGCAGCCCTACTAGCGGGGGAGCCAATGAGCAGTTCTTC. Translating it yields CASSPTSGGANEQFF. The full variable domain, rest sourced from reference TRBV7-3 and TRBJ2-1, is GAGVSQTPSNKVTEKGKYVELRCDPISGHTALYWYRQSLGQGPEFLIYFQGTGAADDSGLPNDRFFAVRPEGSVSTLKIQRTERGDSAVYLCASSPTSGGANEQFFGPGTRLTVL.